Shown below are 9 T cell receptor beta chains from a single sample sequenced in a study of response to subunit inactivated influenza vaccine. TCRdb recomputed calls from the RT-PCR reads with MiXCR, one row per CDR3 protein. This sample yields about 190,000 distinct CDR3 sequences, of which under 15% are seen a single time; roughly 24% belongs to the top ten. The specimen was CD8+ T cells sorted from PBMCs, collected more than 4 days after vaccination. The origin of the receptors is a man aged 45 to 65 who received an inactivated influenza vaccine.

This clonotype has only a few counts. CDR3 residues: CASSSTSTDTQYF. In nucleotides, the CDR3 is TGTGCCAGCAGCTCAACTAGCACAGATACGCAGTATTTT. The chain carries TRBV11-3 and TRBJ2-3; no clear D gene. Germline-derived CDR1 and CDR2 are SGHNT and YENEEA. Trimming removed 4 bases from V and 0 bases from J, with 5 bases in between. CDR3 length: 13 residues.

This clonotype was picked up a small number of times. The V gene is TRBV2, the J gene TRBJ1-5; no clear D. Germline loops: CDR1 SNHLY, CDR2 FYNNEI. The CDR3 length is 15 residues. Between the trimmed V and J ends, which lost 4 bases and 4 bases, there was a span of 14 bases. The CDR3 sequence is CASSGTGWGNQPQHF. CDR3 coding DNA: TGTGCCAGCAGTGGTACCGGGTGGGGAAATCAGCCCCAGCATTTT.

The V and J genes are TRBV7-9 and TRBJ2-3; weak D call: TRBD2 (6 bases). The V end was cut by 6 bases, the J end by 2 bases, with 18 bases between. This CDR3 is 16 amino acids long. CDR1 is SEHNR, CDR2 FQNEAQ, per germline (reference sequence). The CDR3 reads CASRPARAGYTDTQYF. CDR3 DNA: TGTGCCAGCAGACCGGCCAGGGCGGGATACACAGATACGCAGTATTTT.

V gene TRBV5-1 combines with J gene TRBJ2-7; 9 nucleotides align to TRBD2. The CDR3 has 15 amino acids. V gave up 4 bases and J gave up 7 bases; unmatched junction bases: 12. The V gene's germline CDR1 is SGHRS and CDR2 YFSETQ. CDR3 bases: TGCGCCAGCAGCGTAGTAGCGGGAGCGTTGGGGGAGCAGTACTTC. Translated, it gives CASSVVAGALGEQYF. Drawing the rest from reference TRBV5-1 and TRBJ2-7, the complete variable domain is KAGVTQTPRYLIKTRGQQVTLSCSPISGHRSVSWYQQTPGQGLQFLFEYFSETQRNKGNFPGRFSGRQFSNSRSEMNVSTLELGDSALYLCASSVVAGALGEQYFGPGTRLTVT.

The gene calls are TRBV12-3 or TRBV12-4 and TRBJ2-1; 7 bases line up with TRBD1. There are 12 residues in the CDR3. V lost 6 bases, J lost 9 bases, and 5 bases stayed unmatched. In DNA, the CDR3 is TGTGCCAGCAGCCCGACAGGGACTGAGCAGTTCTTC. Translation: CASSPTGTEQFF.

At least ten counts were recorded for this clonotype. The V gene is TRBV5-1, the J gene TRBJ2-7; 10 bases are a match to TRBD1. Losses at the gene ends were 3 bases for V and 2 bases for J; bases not matched to a gene: 8. CDR1 is SGHRS, CDR2 YFSETQ, per germline. The CDR3 has 16 residues. CDR3 nucleotide sequence: TGCGCCAGCAGCTCGGGGGCAGGACAGGGGGCCTACGAGCAGTACTTC. Amino acid sequence: CASSSGAGQGAYEQYF.

This rearrangement joins TRBV29-1 to TRBJ1-2; unclear D gene. Trimming shortened V by 6 bases and J by 5 bases, and 16 bases separated the two germline ends. Germline lookup yields CDR1 SQVTM and CDR2 ANQGSEA. The CDR3 consists of 13 residues. The DNA for the CDR3 is TGCAGCGTAGCCAGTGGATTGAGTTATGGCTACACCTTC. Translation gives CSVASGLSYGYTF.

The chain joins TRBV12-3 or TRBV12-4 to TRBJ1-1, with 7 bases aligning to TRBD1. With 7 bases clipped from V and 7 bases from J, the junction kept 9 bases outside the gene matches. The CDR3 loop spans 13 amino acids. The CDR3 DNA reads TGTGCCAGCACCCCAGAGACAGGGCTTGAAGCTTTCTTT. Amino acids: CASTPETGLEAFF.

The chain employs TRBV24-1 and TRBJ2-1, with D perhaps TRBD1 or TRBD2 (5 bases each). Trimming shortened V by 5 bases and J by 4 bases, and 17 bases separated the two germline ends. This CDR3 is built from 16 residues. Germline CDR1 and CDR2: KGHDR and SFDVKD. CDR3 DNA sequence: TGTGCCACCAGTGGTGAGACAGAGGGCACTTACAATGAGCAGTTCTTC. Amino acids: CATSGETEGTYNEQFF.